This T cell receptor beta chain appears in the sequencing data of a study of blood T cell repertoires in COVID-19. Overall study: Sites in the United States, Italy and Spain provided acute and convalescent COVID-19 samples. From T cells, B-cell-depleted T cells, or PBMCs came the material, which was cDNA or gDNA.

As originally analysed: Amplification from reference gene primers served as the basis for estimated nucleated cell counts. The data were produced by immunoSEQ multiplex PCR, yet TCRdb's version contains in-frame clones alone and is incomplete. V and J calls and clone size follow that table, whereas D and trimming were derived from the DNA. The data contain about 250,000 clones, about 89% of them singletons. V lost 6 bases and J 6 bases, leaving 21 bases between the germline ends. Looked up from germline, CDR1 is KGHSH and CDR2 is LQKENI. This CDR3 has 15 residues. The origin of this receptor is a woman aged 55-70 years who had recovered from COVID-19. V is TRBV18 and J is TRBJ2-7; possible D gene TRBD1, 5 bases. The sequencing input was peripheral blood. CDR3 DNA: TGTGCCAGCTCTCCGCTCCCCTCGGCCCAGGGCGAGCAGTACTTC. Its protein product is CASSPLPSAQGEQYF.